This T cell receptor (beta chain) was recovered during a study of blood T cell repertoires in COVID-19. About the research overall: Collection of acute and convalescent COVID-19 samples took place in the United States, Italy and Spain. The analysed material was cDNA or gDNA that came from T cells, B-cell-depleted T cells, or PBMCs.

Authors' processing steps: Amplification from reference gene primers served as the basis for estimated nucleated cell counts. Assay used: immunoSEQ multiplex PCR; TCRdb lists only in-frame clones, some missing. V, J and clone size were drawn from that table, and D and trimming were deduced from the DNA. The sample has about 140,000 clones; over 75% are singletons. The TCR sequence derives from a woman aged 45-60 years with acute or convalescent COVID-19. The sequenced sample consisted of peripheral blood.

The CDR3 is CASSLAMGQGGEQYF. The CDR3 region has the DNA TGTGCCAGCAGCTTGGCGATGGGACAGGGAGGCGAGCAGTACTTC. The rearrangement uses TRBV5-5 and TRBJ2-7, with 9 bases identical to TRBD1. With 0 bases clipped from V and 6 bases from J, the junction kept 7 bases outside the gene matches. Germline-derived CDR1 and CDR2 are SGHKS and YYEKEE (reference sequence). The CDR3 extends over 15 amino acids. Full variable domain (missing parts from reference TRBV5-5 and TRBJ2-7): DAGVTQSPTHLIKTRGQQVTLRCSPISGHKSVSWYQQVLGQGPQFIFQYYEKEERGRGNFPDRFSARQFPNYSSELNVNALLLGDSALYLCASSLAMGQGGEQYFGPGTRLTVT.